This TCR beta chain was retrieved from a study of cytotoxic CD8 clonotypes in ibrutinib-treated CLL. The method was immunoSEQ multiplex PCR; TCRdb's version includes in-frame clones alone and lacks a portion of them. The profile shows 9,400 or so clones, 61% of them singletons. Germline V gene data show CDR1 as ENHRY and CDR2 as SYGVKD. The ends were cut back, 6 bases at V and 5 bases at J, with 17 bases in the middle. This CDR3 has 14 residues. The V and J genes are TRBV10-3 and TRBJ2-7; no clear D. This sample comprised PBMCs, obtained before ibrutinib treatment. The receptor's source is a human donor with chronic lymphocytic leukemia. This CDR3 is CAISLTGRLHEQYF. In DNA form, the CDR3 reads TGTGCCATCAGCCTAACCGGACGTTTACACGAGCAGTACTTC.